This TCR beta chain was recorded in a study of T cell repertoires in cytomegalovirus infection. This clonotype was observed a handful of times. Antigen specificity is unknown. From germline, CDR1 is SEHNR and CDR2 FQNEAQ (reference sequence). The V end lost 2 bases, the J end lost 5 bases, and 9 bases lay between the germline ends. The CDR3 is made up of 14 amino acids. From the reads, TCRdb called clonotypes with MiXCR, one entry per CDR3 protein. Among about 920,000 distinct CDR3 sequences, approximately 30% were seen once, and the ten largest hold roughly 13%. This TCR came from a human donor in good health (CMV status not recorded). Some clones in this sample may be carry-over from other donors' samples. The V call is TRBV7-9, the J call TRBJ1-4; D is ambiguous. The source was cultured CD8+ T cells from PBMCs, collected from culture after CMV antigen stimulation. The CDR3 loop reads CASSLRADNEKLFF. CDR3 DNA sequence: TGTGCCAGCAGCTTAAGGGCAGACAATGAAAAACTGTTTTTT.